This TCR beta chain was observed in a study of blood T cell repertoires in COVID-19. As for the study in general: Acute and convalescent COVID-19 specimens originated in the United States, Italy and Spain.

The CDR3 runs 13 residues. Germline V gene lookup returns CDR1 MNHEY and CDR2 SVGAGI. V gave up 4 bases and J gave up 8 bases, with 9 bases separating them. Produced via immunoSEQ multiplex PCR; TCRdb's table is partial and in-frame only. This table holds 230,000 or so clones, around 83% found once. This sequence was found in a woman in her thirties or forties who had recovered from COVID-19. The chain is built from TRBV6-5 and TRBJ1-6; D is unclear. The specimen sequenced was peripheral blood. Here the CDR3 reads CASSFRLDSPLHF. CDR3 bases: TGTGCCAGCAGTTTCCGTTTAGATTCACCCCTCCACTTT.